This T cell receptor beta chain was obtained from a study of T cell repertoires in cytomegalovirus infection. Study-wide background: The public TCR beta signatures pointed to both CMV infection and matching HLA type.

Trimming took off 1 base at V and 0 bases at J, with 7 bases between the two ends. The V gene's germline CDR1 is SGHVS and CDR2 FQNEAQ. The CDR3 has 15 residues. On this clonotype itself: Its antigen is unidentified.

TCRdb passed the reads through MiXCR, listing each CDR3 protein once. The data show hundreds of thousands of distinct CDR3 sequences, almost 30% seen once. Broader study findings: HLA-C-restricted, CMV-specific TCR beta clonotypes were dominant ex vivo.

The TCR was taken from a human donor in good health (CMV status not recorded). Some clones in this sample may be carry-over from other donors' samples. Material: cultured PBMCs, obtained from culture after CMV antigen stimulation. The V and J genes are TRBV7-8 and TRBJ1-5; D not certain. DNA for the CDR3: TGTGCCAGCAGCTTAGGGCGCATTAGCAATCAGCCCCAGCATTTT. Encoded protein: CASSLGRISNQPQHF.